This TCR beta chain was sequenced for a study of neoadjuvant anti-PD-1 for oral cavity cancer. Turning to the study itself: Patients mostly received three to four biweekly nivolumab doses at 3 mg/kg before surgery. Non-progressing patients received a fourth nivolumab dose near day 43, then surgery on days 50-56. Points from the study as a whole: Post-nivolumab, blood T cell clonality was significantly elevated in non-responders.

Time point specified: after neoadjuvant nivolumab, at surgical resection. Trimming pared 6 bases from V and 0 bases from J, leaving 18 bases between. The CDR3 totals 17 residues. Germline lookup yields CDR1 SNHLY and CDR2 FYNNEI. Concerning this clone: Its matching antigen is unknown.

Six replicates per PBMC sample, mostly from roughly 450 ng of genomic DNA. Using immunoSEQ multiplex PCR, the repertoire was profiled, and TCRdb retains in-frame clones only, with some absent. Among about 14,000 clones listed, 67% were seen once. This chain connects TRBV2 to TRBJ1-5; D remains unclear. The sequences come from PBMCs, collected after nivolumab (anti-PD-1) treatment. The TCR was taken from a person between 35 and 79 years old with oral cavity squamous cell carcinoma. The chain's CDR3 is CASSLPLTANSNQPQHF. The CDR3 region has the DNA TGTGCCAGCAGCCTCCCGTTGACGGCTAATAGCAATCAGCCCCAGCATTTT.